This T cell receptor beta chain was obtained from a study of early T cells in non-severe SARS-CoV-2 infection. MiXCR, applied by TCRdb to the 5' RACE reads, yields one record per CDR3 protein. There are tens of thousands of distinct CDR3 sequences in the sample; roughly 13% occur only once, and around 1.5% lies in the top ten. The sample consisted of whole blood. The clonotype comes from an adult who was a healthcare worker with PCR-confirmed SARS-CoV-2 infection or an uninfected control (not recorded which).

The CDR3 here is CASSSGLAGDTDTQYF. The CDR3 region has the DNA TGTGCCAGCAGCTCGGGACTAGCGGGGGACACAGATACGCAGTATTTT. The V gene is TRBV11-2, the J gene TRBJ2-3; 14 positions match TRBD2. Per the germline V gene, CDR1 is SGHAT and CDR2 is FQNNGV. The CDR3 is 16 residues long. With V trimmed by 4 bases and J by 2 bases, 2 bases remained unmatched. Drawing the rest from reference TRBV11-2 and TRBJ2-3, the complete variable domain is EAGVAQSPRYKIIEKRQSVAFWCNPISGHATLYWYQQILGQGPKLLIQFQNNGVVDDSQLPKDRFSAERLKGVDSTLKIQPAKLEDSAVYLCASSSGLAGDTDTQYFGPGTRLTVL.